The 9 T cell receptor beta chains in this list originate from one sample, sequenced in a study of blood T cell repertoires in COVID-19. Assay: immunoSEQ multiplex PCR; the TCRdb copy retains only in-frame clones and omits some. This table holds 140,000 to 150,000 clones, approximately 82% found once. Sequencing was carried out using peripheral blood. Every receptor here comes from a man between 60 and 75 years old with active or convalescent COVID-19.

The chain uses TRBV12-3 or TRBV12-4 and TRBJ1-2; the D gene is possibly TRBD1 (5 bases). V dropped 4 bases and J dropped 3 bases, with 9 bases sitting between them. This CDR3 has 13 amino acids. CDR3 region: CASSSVGDYGYTF. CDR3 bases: TGTGCCAGCAGTTCGGTAGGGGACTATGGCTACACCTTC.

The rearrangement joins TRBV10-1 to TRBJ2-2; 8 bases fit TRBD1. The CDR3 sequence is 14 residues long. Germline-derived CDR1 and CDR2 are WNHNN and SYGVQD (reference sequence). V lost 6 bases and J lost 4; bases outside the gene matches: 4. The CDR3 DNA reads TGCGCCAGCAGACCAGGGGGCGTCACCGGGGAGCTGTTTTTT. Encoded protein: CASRPGGVTGELFF.

The CDR3 DNA sequence: TGCGCCAGCAGCTTGGCCGACAGGCGCTCCTACGAGCAGTACTTC. The encoded protein is CASSLADRRSYEQYF. The rearrangement links TRBV5-1 to TRBJ2-7; D possibly corresponds to TRBD1 (6 bases). The CDR3 is made up of 15 amino acids. V shed 0 bases and J shed 0 bases, with 10 bases lying between them. Germline-derived CDR1 and CDR2 are SGHRS and YFSETQ.

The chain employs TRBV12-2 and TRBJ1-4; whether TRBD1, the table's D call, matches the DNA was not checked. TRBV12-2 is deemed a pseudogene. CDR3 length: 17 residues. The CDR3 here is CASRLGPPSFFNEKLFF. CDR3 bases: TGTGCAAGTCGCTTAGGCCCCCCCAGTTTTTTTAATGAAAAACTGTTTTTT.

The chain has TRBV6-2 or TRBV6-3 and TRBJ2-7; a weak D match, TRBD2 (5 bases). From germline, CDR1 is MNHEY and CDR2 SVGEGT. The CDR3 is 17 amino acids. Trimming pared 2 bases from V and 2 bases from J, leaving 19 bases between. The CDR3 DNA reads TGTGCCAGCAGTTACCGACCCGGGATGACGAACACCTACGAGCAGTACTTC. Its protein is CASSYRPGMTNTYEQYF.

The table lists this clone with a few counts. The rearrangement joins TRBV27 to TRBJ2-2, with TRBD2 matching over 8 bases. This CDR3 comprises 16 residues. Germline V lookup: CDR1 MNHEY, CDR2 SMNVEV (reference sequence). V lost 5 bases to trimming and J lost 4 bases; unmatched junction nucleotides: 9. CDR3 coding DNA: TGTGCCAGCAGTAAGGGGGAGACTAGCGTCACCGGGGAGCTGTTTTTT. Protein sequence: CASSKGETSVTGELFF.

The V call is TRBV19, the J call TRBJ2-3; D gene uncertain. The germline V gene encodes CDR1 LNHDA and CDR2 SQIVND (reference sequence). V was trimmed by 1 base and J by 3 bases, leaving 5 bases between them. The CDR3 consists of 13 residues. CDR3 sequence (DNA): TGTGCCAGTAGTATAGTTCCGACAGATACGCAGTATTTT. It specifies CASSIVPTDTQYF.

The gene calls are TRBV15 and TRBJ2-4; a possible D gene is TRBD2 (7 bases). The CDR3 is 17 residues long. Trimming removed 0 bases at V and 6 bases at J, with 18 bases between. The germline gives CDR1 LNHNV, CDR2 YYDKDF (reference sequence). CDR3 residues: CATSRDRRGRLGNIQYF. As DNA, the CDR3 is TGTGCCACCAGCAGAGATAGGCGGGGGCGTTTGGGAAACATTCAGTACTTC.

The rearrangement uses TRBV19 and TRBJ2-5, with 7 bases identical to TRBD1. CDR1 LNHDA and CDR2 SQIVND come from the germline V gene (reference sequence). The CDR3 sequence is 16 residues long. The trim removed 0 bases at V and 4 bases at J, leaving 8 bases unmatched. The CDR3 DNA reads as TGTGCCAGTAGTATAGATCATGCAGGGGGTTTAGAGACCCAGTACTTC. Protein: CASSIDHAGGLETQYF. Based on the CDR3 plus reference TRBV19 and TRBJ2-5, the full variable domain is DGGITQSPKYLFRKEGQNVTLSCEQNLNHDAMYWYRQDPGQGLRLIYYSQIVNDFQKGDIAEGYSVSREKKESFPLTVTSAQKNPTAFYLCASSIDHAGGLETQYFGPGTRLLVL.